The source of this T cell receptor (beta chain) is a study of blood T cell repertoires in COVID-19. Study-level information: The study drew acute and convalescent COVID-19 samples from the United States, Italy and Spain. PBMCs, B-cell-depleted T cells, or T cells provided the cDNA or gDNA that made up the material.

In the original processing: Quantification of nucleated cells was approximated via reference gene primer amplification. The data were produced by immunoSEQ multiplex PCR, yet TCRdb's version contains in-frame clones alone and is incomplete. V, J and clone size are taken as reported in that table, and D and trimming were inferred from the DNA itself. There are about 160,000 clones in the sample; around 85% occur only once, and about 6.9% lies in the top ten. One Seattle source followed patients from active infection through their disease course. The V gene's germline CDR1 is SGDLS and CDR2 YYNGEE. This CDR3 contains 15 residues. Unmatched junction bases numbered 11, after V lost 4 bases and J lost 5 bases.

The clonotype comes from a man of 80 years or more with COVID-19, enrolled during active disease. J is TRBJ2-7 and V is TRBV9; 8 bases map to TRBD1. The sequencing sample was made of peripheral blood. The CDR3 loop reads CASSTSWTGSDEQYF. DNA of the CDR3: TGTGCCAGCAGCACCTCCTGGACAGGGAGTGACGAGCAGTACTTC.